What follows are 23 T cell receptor beta chains derived from one specimen sequenced in a study of cytomegalovirus exposure and HLA in healthy donors. PCR involved 60 Vbeta and 13 Jbeta primers. Repertoires were generated with immunoSEQ multiplex PCR, while TCRdb's copy carries only in-frame clones and drops some. The sample contains some 200,000 clones, roughly 76% of which appear only once. Source material: PBMCs. Receptor source: a man between 40 and 49 years old in good health and CMV-seropositive.

The J gene is TRBJ2-2, the V gene TRBV5-1, with D unresolved. V lost 2 bases and J 4 bases, leaving 3 bases between the germline ends. The CDR3 loop spans 12 amino acids. CDR1 is SGHRS, CDR2 YFSETQ, per germline. Written as DNA, the CDR3 is TGCGCCAGCAGCTTCGGCACCGGGGAGCTGTTTTTT. Translation gives CASSFGTGELFF.

The chain joins TRBV5-1 to TRBJ2-5, with D uncertain. Germline V gene data show CDR1 as SGHRS and CDR2 as YFSETQ. This CDR3 contains 11 residues. V lost 4 bases, J lost 5 bases, and 6 bases lay in between. The CDR3 here is CASSDWETQYF. Here the CDR3 DNA reads TGCGCCAGCAGCGACTGGGAGACCCAGTACTTC.

This CDR3 is CASSQVLAGGQETQYF. The CDR3 DNA follows: TGCGCCAGCAGCCAAGTTCTAGCGGGGGGCCAAGAGACCCAGTACTTC. The V gene is TRBV4-1, the J gene TRBJ2-5, with 11 nucleotides matching TRBD2. V dropped 1 base and J dropped 1; count of bases not matched to a gene: 2. Germline V gene data show CDR1 as MGHRA and CDR2 as YSYEKL. The CDR3 length is 16 residues.

V is TRBV28 and J is TRBJ2-3, with 10 nucleotides matching TRBD1. The CDR3 length is 15 residues. Germline V CDR1 and CDR2: MDHEN, SYDVKM. J gave up 2 bases and V 4 bases, and 3 bases lay outside the gene matches. The chain's CDR3 is CASSSGTGDTDTQYF. CDR3 nucleotide sequence: TGTGCCAGCAGTTCCGGGACAGGGGACACAGATACGCAGTATTTT.

This clone was seen a handful of times. V and J are TRBV6-1 and TRBJ1-4; tentatively, D is TRBD1 (5 bases). V lost 4 bases, J lost 0 bases, and 6 bases lay in between. This CDR3 has 14 residues. From germline, CDR1 is MNHNS and CDR2 SASEGT. CDR3 loop: CASSVGATNEKLFF. As DNA, the CDR3 is TGTGCCAGCAGTGTAGGGGCAACTAATGAAAAACTGTTTTTT.

The chain carries TRBV11-2 and TRBJ2-4; D is undetermined. The CDR3 spans 13 residues. CDR1 SGHAT and CDR2 FQNNGV come from the germline V gene. V was shortened by 0 bases and J by 6 bases, with 6 bases between the two germline ends. CDR3 loop: CASSLDRRNIQYF. For the CDR3, the DNA is TGTGCCAGCAGCTTAGACAGGCGAAACATTCAGTACTTC.

This clone was seen a single time. The J gene is TRBJ2-7, the V gene TRBV6-1; D may be TRBD1 (5 bases). Trimming removed 2 bases from V and 1 base from J, with 15 bases in between. The CDR3 is made up of 16 amino acids. The germline gives CDR1 MNHNS, CDR2 SASEGT. DNA for the CDR3: TGTGCCAGCAGTGAACCCCAATGGACAAGTTCCTACGAGCAGTACTTC. This sequence encodes CASSEPQWTSSYEQYF.

The V gene is TRBV7-2, the J gene TRBJ2-7; tentatively, D is TRBD2 (6 bases). Between the trimmed V and J ends, which lost 1 base and 4 bases, there was a span of 14 bases. The CDR3 is 15 amino acids. Germline CDR1 and CDR2: SGHTA and FQGNSA. The CDR3 DNA reads as TGTGCCAGCAGCTTAGTCCCGGGGGAAAGGTACGAGCAGTACTTC. Protein: CASSLVPGERYEQYF.

This chain uses TRBV30 with TRBJ1-2; 8 nucleotides match TRBD1. The CDR3 contains 14 residues. Germline assignment: CDR1 GTSNPN and CDR2 SVGIG (reference sequence). After removal of 3 bases from V and 2 bases from J, the junction contained 5 bases not matched to a gene. The CDR3 coding sequence is TGTGCCTGGAGGGAGACAGGGGCCAACTATGGCTACACCTTC. Its translation: CAWRETGANYGYTF. Supplemented by reference TRBV30 and TRBJ1-2, the full variable domain reads SQTIHQWPATLVQPVGSPLSLECTVEGTSNPNLYWYRQAAGRGLQLLFYSVGIGQISSEVPQNLSASRPQDRQFILSSKKLLLSDSGFYLCAWRETGANYGYTFGSGTRLTVV.

Only a few counts were recorded for this clone. The rearrangement links TRBV28 to TRBJ1-6, with TRBD1 matching over 8 bases. Germline V gene lookup returns CDR1 MDHEN and CDR2 SYDVKM. V trimming: 3 bases; J trimming: 8 bases; junction bases outside the gene matches: 3. This CDR3 has 14 amino acids. CDR3 protein: CASSFQQGDSPLHF. CDR3 in DNA: TGTGCCAGCAGTTTCCAACAGGGGGATTCACCCCTCCACTTT.

The rearrangement uses TRBV28 and TRBJ1-6; 7 bases are a match to TRBD1. V was clipped by 6 bases and J by 5 bases; unmatched bases: 10. The CDR3 spans 16 residues. Germline loops: CDR1 MDHEN, CDR2 SYDVKM. CDR3 in amino acids: CASRTGRGTNNSPLHF. The CDR3 DNA sequence: TGTGCCAGCAGGACAGGGAGAGGAACAAATAATTCACCCCTCCACTTT.

The gene calls are TRBV10-1 and TRBJ2-5; possibly TRBD2 for D (5 bases). The J call may not be correct, given that the DNA end is closer to TRBJ2-7. The CDR3 has 14 amino acids. Germline V gene data show CDR1 as WNHNN and CDR2 as SYGVQD (reference sequence). The CDR3 sequence: CASSGGGRSYEQYF. DNA for the CDR3: TGCGCCAGCAGTGGAGGAGGCAGGTCCTACGAGCAGTACTTC.

The rearrangement uses TRBV9 and TRBJ2-5; D perhaps matches TRBD1 (6 bases). Germline CDR1 reads SGDLS; CDR2 reads YYNGEE. CDR3 length equals 13 residues. V was pared by 4 bases and J by 4 bases, with 11 bases between. CDR3 sequence: CASSRTVGETQYF. In DNA, the CDR3 is TGTGCCAGCAGCCGGACAGTTGGAGAGACCCAGTACTTC.

Turning to this clone: An end of the junction does not agree with germline; a read error may underlie this. The chain recombines TRBV28 with TRBJ1-1; D ambiguous. CDR3 length equals 11 residues. The V gene's germline CDR1 is MDHEN and CDR2 SYDVKM. The chain's CDR3 is CATSGLTEAFF. The CDR3 DNA reads TGTGCCACCAGTGGGCTCACTGAAGCTTTCTTT. The variable domain in full, with the rest retrieved from reference TRBV28 and TRBJ1-1, is DVKVTQSSRYLVKRTGEKVFLECVQDMDHENMFWYRQDPGLGLRLIYFSYDVKMKEKGDIPEGYSVSREKKERFSLILESASTNQTSMYLCATSGLTEAFFGQGTRLTVV.

The chain couples TRBV9 to TRBJ2-6; TRBD2 is a possible D gene (5 bases). Between the trimmed V and J ends, which lost 0 bases and 1 base, there was a span of 20 bases. The CDR3 contains 20 residues. CDR1 is SGDLS, CDR2 YYNGEE, per germline. Here the CDR3 DNA reads TGTGCCAGCAGCGTAGCTACTCCGGACCGAGGGATGTCTGGGGCCAACGTCCTGACTTTC. It translates to CASSVATPDRGMSGANVLTF.

The rearrangement uses TRBV19 and TRBJ2-7; 9 bases map to TRBD2. The germline V gene encodes CDR1 LNHDA and CDR2 SQIVND (reference sequence). There are 11 residues in the CDR3. Trimming at V came to 10 bases and at J to 12 bases, leaving 10 bases not matched to a gene. The CDR3 bases are TGTGCCACCTCGAGGGCGGGGGGGTGGTACTTC. This sequence encodes CATSRAGGWYF.

The V call is TRBV11-2, the J call TRBJ2-1; 8 nucleotides agree with TRBD1. The germline V gene has CDR1 SGHAT and CDR2 FQNNGV. This CDR3 contains 14 residues. V shed 5 bases, J shed 10 bases, and the junction held 10 bases outside the gene matches. CDR3 sequence reads: CASSATGQGREQFF. In nucleotides, the CDR3 is TGTGCCAGCAGCGCAACCGGACAGGGCCGGGAGCAGTTCTTC. Combining the CDR3 with reference TRBV11-2 and TRBJ2-1 gives the whole variable domain EAGVAQSPRYKIIEKRQSVAFWCNPISGHATLYWYQQILGQGPKLLIQFQNNGVVDDSQLPKDRFSAERLKGVDSTLKIQPAKLEDSAVYLCASSATGQGREQFFGPGTRLTVL.

The sample holds one count of this clone. The chain is built from TRBV28 and TRBJ2-7, with D perhaps TRBD1 (6 bases). Deletions cut 4 bases from V and 0 bases from J, with 25 bases between. Germline CDR1 MDHEN, CDR2 SYDVKM. This CDR3 region has 19 residues. CDR3 nucleotides: TGTGCCAGCAGTTCGACCGCGACAGGTAATGTCGGGTACTCCTACGAGCAGTACTTC. This sequence encodes CASSSTATGNVGYSYEQYF.

Many counts were recorded for this clone. The chain carries TRBV29-1 and TRBJ1-1; TRBD1 matches at 7 bases. CDR3 length: 13 residues. With V trimmed by 5 bases and J by 5 bases, 8 bases remained unmatched. Looked up from germline, CDR1 is SQVTM and CDR2 is ANQGSEA. The CDR3 loop is CSVWDRGPTEAFF. DNA for the CDR3: TGCAGCGTTTGGGACAGAGGCCCTACTGAAGCTTTCTTT. Full variable domain (missing parts from reference TRBV29-1 and TRBJ1-1): SAVISQKPSRDICQRGTSLTIQCQVDSQVTMMFWYRQQPGQSLTLIATANQGSEATYESGFVIDKFPISRPNLTFSTLTVSNMSPEDSSIYLCSVWDRGPTEAFFGQGTRLTVV.

The chain carries TRBV6-5 and TRBJ2-3; tentatively, D is TRBD2 (5 bases). Trimming removed 0 bases from V and 8 bases from J, with 9 bases in between. In germline, CDR1 is MNHEY, CDR2 SVGAGI. The CDR3 loop spans 13 amino acids. The CDR3 nucleotides are TGTGCCAGCAGTTACTCGATAGAGGGTACGCAGTATTTT. Its protein product is CASSYSIEGTQYF.

This clone was counted once. V gene TRBV29-1 combines with J gene TRBJ2-2; possible D gene TRBD1, 5 bases. CDR3 length: 16 amino acids. Germline V gives CDR1 SQVTM, CDR2 ANQGSEA. Trimming removed 1 base from V and 0 bases from J, with 12 bases in between. CDR3 bases: TGCAGCGTTGAAGGGGGCGATCCGGCGAACACCGGGGAGCTGTTTTTT. Translated, it gives CSVEGGDPANTGELFF.

This chain links TRBV5-1 with TRBJ2-3; D gene ambiguous. Between the trimmed V and J ends, which lost 2 bases and 0 bases, there was a span of 10 bases. Germline CDR1 reads SGHRS; CDR2 reads YFSETQ. The CDR3 runs 15 residues. The CDR3 here is CASSFAVRSTDTQYF. The CDR3 bases are TGCGCCAGCAGCTTTGCGGTCCGCAGCACAGATACGCAGTATTTT.

The J gene is TRBJ1-2, the V gene TRBV25-1; TRBD1 aligns across 12 bases. Germline CDR1 is MGHDK and CDR2 is SYGVNS. This CDR3 contains 13 residues. J was trimmed by 7 bases and V by 10 bases; bases with no gene match: 7. The CDR3 protein is CAIQGQGAGGYTF. The DNA for the CDR3 is TGTGCCATTCAGGGACAGGGGGCTGGTGGCTACACCTTC.